The rows below give T cell receptor beta chains drawn from one sample of a study of shared clonotypes between healthy human individuals. The table came from immunoSEQ multiplex PCR; TCRdb's copy has only in-frame clones and leaves some out. The table shows hundreds of thousands of clones, with approximately 90% occurring only once. Sequenced input: naive CD8+ T cells sorted from blood. These TCRs come from a man aged 25-45 years in good health. Each CDR3 is given with its conserved first and last residue. The D gene is left open where the match is weak. Clone size is shown for a subset of rows, as once, few, many or a class of expanded clone.

size,D,J,V,CDR3,DNA
-,-,TRBJ1-2,TRBV4-3,CASSQEGAYHYGYTF,TGCGCCAGCAGCCAAGAAGGGGCGTACCACTATGGCTACACCTTC
-,TRBD2,TRBJ2-5,TRBV27,CASSFHLAGEGTQYF,TGTGCCAGCAGTTTCCATTTAGCGGGAGAGGGGACCCAGTACTTC
-,-,TRBJ1-1,TRBV27,CASSLFRNTEAFF,TGTGCCAGCAGTCTTTTCAGGAACACTGAAGCTTTCTTT
-,TRBD1,TRBJ2-7,TRBV4-1,CASSHSPGTGAYEQYF,TGCGCCAGCAGCCACAGCCCCGGGACAGGGGCCTACGAGCAGTACTTC
-,-,TRBJ2-7,TRBV6-1,CASRPPDSDYEQYF,TGTGCCAGCAGGCCCCCGGACAGCGACTACGAGCAGTACTTC
-,TRBD1,TRBJ1-2,TRBV4-1,CASSERTGYGYTF,TGCGCCAGCAGCGAACGGACAGGCTATGGCTACACCTTC
once,-,TRBJ2-7,TRBV4-1,CASSQEEGDHYEQYF,TGCGCCAGCAGCCAAGAGGAGGGGGACCACTACGAGCAGTACTTC
-,-,TRBJ2-5,TRBV7-9,CASSPFARETQYF,TGTGCCAGCAGCCCTTTTGCTCGGGAGACCCAGTACTTC
once,-,TRBJ1-1,TRBV5-8,CASSGRGLETEAFF,TGTGCCAGCAGCGGGAGGGGGTTGGAGACTGAAGCTTTCTTT
-,-,TRBJ1-1,TRBV5-8,CASSSGRGFMNTEAFF,TGTGCCAGCAGCTCAGGCAGGGGCTTCATGAACACTGAAGCTTTCTTT
-,TRBD2,TRBJ2-1,TRBV9,CASSGLAGGSYNEQFF,TGTGCCAGCAGCGGACTAGCGGGGGGGTCCTACAATGAGCAGTTCTTC
-,-,TRBJ2-1,TRBV29-1,CSVETAKGNEQFF,TGCAGCGTTGAAACTGCCAAGGGCAATGAGCAGTTCTTC
-,-,TRBJ2-2,TRBV14,CASSQEGTGELFF,TGTGCCAGCAGCCAAGAGGGCACCGGGGAGCTGTTTTTT
-,-,TRBJ1-2,TRBV5-8,CASSFRGAAYGYTF,TGTGCCAGCAGCTTCAGAGGGGCGGCCTATGGCTACACCTTC
-,TRBD1,TRBJ2-2,TRBV15,CATSRPRDRGKTGELFF,TGTGCCACCAGCAGACCCCGGGACAGGGGGAAAACCGGGGAGCTGTTTTTT
once,TRBD1,TRBJ1-5,TRBV19,CASNEDRGDQPQHF,TGTGCCAGTAATGAGGACAGGGGTGATCAGCCCCAGCATTTT
-,-,TRBJ2-7,TRBV27,CASSYAWTDALYEQYF,TGTGCCAGCAGTTATGCCTGGACGGATGCCCTCTACGAGCAGTACTTC
-,-,TRBJ1-1,TRBV7-6,CASSLGTPREAFF,TGTGCCAGCAGCTTAGGGACTCCTCGTGAAGCTTTCTTT
-,TRBD1,TRBJ2-7,TRBV7-8,CASSWDSSYEQYF,TGTGCCAGCAGTTGGGACAGCTCCTACGAGCAGTACTTC
once,-,TRBJ2-1,TRBV21-1,CASSKVDGRAGNEQFF,TGTGCCAGCAGCAAAGTTGACGGGAGGGCTGGGAATGAGCAGTTCTTC
-,TRBD2,TRBJ2-2,TRBV4-1,CASSQTPGLADAGELFF,TGCGCCAGCAGCCAAACCCCGGGACTAGCAGACGCCGGGGAGCTGTTTTTT
-,TRBD2,TRBJ2-7,TRBV5-6,CASSLITSGGPYSYEQYF,TGTGCCAGCAGCTTGATAACTAGCGGAGGGCCCTACTCCTACGAGCAGTACTTC
-,TRBD2,TRBJ2-1,TRBV7-6,CASSIRTSGRSRAHNEQFF,TGTGCCAGCAGCATAAGGACCAGCGGGAGGTCTCGTGCCCACAATGAGCAGTTCTTC
-,-,TRBJ2-7,TRBV27,CASSSGEDSYEQYF,TGTGCCAGTTCCTCAGGGGAGGACTCCTACGAGCAGTACTTC
-,-,TRBJ1-1,TRBV9,CASSSTPGNTEAFF,TGTGCCAGCAGCTCTACCCCAGGGAACACTGAAGCTTTCTTT
-,TRBD2,TRBJ2-1,TRBV19,CASSTGTSGRALAFNEQFF,TGTGCCAGTAGTACCGGGACTAGCGGGAGGGCCCTCGCTTTCAATGAGCAGTTCTTC
once,TRBD1,TRBJ2-7,TRBV28,CASSDRGWTYEQYF,TGTGCCAGCAGCGACAGGGGGTGGACCTACGAGCAGTACTTC
-,TRBD1,TRBJ2-5,TRBV7-9,CASSSRQGRQETQYF,TGTGCCAGCAGCTCCCGACAGGGGCGGCAAGAGACCCAGTACTTC
-,-,TRBJ1-1,TRBV9,CASSPPPGQNTEAFF,TGTGCCAGCAGCCCCCCACCAGGCCAAAACACTGAAGCTTTCTTT
-,TRBD2,TRBJ2-1,TRBV6-6,CASRPPSGSNNEQFF,TGTGCCAGCAGGCCCCCTAGCGGGAGCAACAATGAGCAGTTCTTC
-,-,TRBJ1-5,TRBV6-1,CASSDRYQPQHF,TGTGCCAGCAGTGACAGGTATCAGCCCCAGCATTTT
-,-,TRBJ2-1,TRBV27,CASSSRLFEQFF,TGTGCCAGCAGTTCCCGACTCTTCGAGCAGTTCTTC
-,-,TRBJ1-2,TRBV30,CAWSLGPWGYTF,TGTGCCTGGAGTTTAGGCCCCTGGGGCTACACCTTC
-,-,TRBJ2-1,TRBV19,CASSIDPPDRLGGNEQFF,TGTGCCAGTAGTATAGATCCCCCAGACAGGTTGGGGGGCAATGAGCAGTTCTTC
-,TRBD1,TRBJ2-3,TRBV29-1,CSARGGDSYTDTQYF,TGCAGCGCCCGCGGTGGGGACAGCTACACAGATACGCAGTATTTT
-,TRBD1,TRBJ2-1,TRBV29-1,CSVTSVGTDSYNEQFF,TGCAGCGTGACGAGCGTAGGGACAGACTCCTACAATGAGCAGTTCTTC
-,-,TRBJ2-7,TRBV27,CASHGQTGGYEQYF,TGTGCCAGCCACGGACAAACCGGGGGCTACGAGCAGTACTTC